Following are 14 T cell receptor beta chains from one sample sequenced in a study of T cells in women clearing cervical HPV infection. Libraries were prepared by immunoSEQ multiplex PCR; TCRdb keeps only in-frame clonotypes and omits some of them. In total, the table holds about 32,000 clones. Material: blood buffy coat. These TCRs come from a woman aged 18 to 75 with a cervical HPV16 infection that either progressed to CIN3+ or cleared (not recorded which).

Comment on this clone: An end of the junction does not agree with germline; a read error may underlie this. The read ends 3 residues before the CDR3 terminus; that terminus is restored from the germline J gene. The chain links TRBV4-2 to TRBJ1-3, with TRBD1 matching 10 bases. CDR1 and CDR2 (germline): LGHNA, YNFKEQ. The length of the CDR3 is 15 residues. This chain's CDR3 is CASSRGTGDGNTIYF. Partial CDR3 DNA: TGCGCCAGCAGCCGCGGGACAGGGGACGGAAACACC.

As for this clone: The read falls 3 residues short of the CDR3 end, and the missing part is taken from the germline J gene. The rearrangement joins TRBV18 to TRBJ2-7; D call uncertain. The ends were cut back, 4 bases at V and 2 bases at J, with 6 bases in the middle. Germline V gene data show CDR1 as KGHSH and CDR2 as LQKENI. The CDR3 extends over 12 amino acids. The CDR3 bases that were read are TGTGCCAGCTCACACAATCCCTACGAG. It encodes CASSHNPYE. The whole CDR3 protein is CASSHNPYEQYF.

With regard to this clone: The CDR3 is cut off 3 residues early in the read; its end comes from the germline J gene. The genes are TRBV7-2 and TRBJ1-2; D is ambiguous. The CDR3 is 13 amino acids. CDR1 is SGHTA, CDR2 FQGNSA, per germline. CDR3 bases read: TGTGCCAGCAGGCCCGGGTCCTACAATGAC. Translation: CASRPGSYND. The whole CDR3 protein reads CASRPGSYNDYTF.

Worth noting for this clone: Read sequence stops 3 residues before the CDR3 end, and the germline J gene provides the missing end. The V call is TRBV14, the J call TRBJ2-7; no firm D call. The CDR3 contains 11 residues. Trimming took off 1 base at V and 4 bases at J, with 2 bases between the two ends. Germline V gene lookup returns CDR1 SGHDN and CDR2 FVKESK. CDR3 sequence: CASSQAYEQYF. CDR3 DNA, as far as it was read: TGTGCCAGCAGCCAAGCTTACGAG.

With respect to this clone: The read finishes 3 residues shy of the CDR3 end, and the germline J gene is used to complete it. The chain joins TRBV18 to TRBJ1-2, with unresolved D. CDR1 is KGHSH, CDR2 LQKENI, per germline. The CDR3 loop spans 13 amino acids. The CDR3 DNA, read in part, is TGTGCCAGCTCACCGCCTAGCTACAATGAC. Its protein product is CASSPPSYND. The complete CDR3 sequence is CASSPPSYNDYTF.

Regarding this clone: The read is 3 residues too short to cover the CDR3 end, so that end is filled in from the germline J gene. The rearrangement uses TRBV30 and TRBJ1-2, with TRBD1 matching over 7 bases. This CDR3 spans 13 amino acids. From germline, CDR1 is GTSNPN and CDR2 SVGIG (reference sequence). The covered CDR3 bases are TGTGCCTGGAGCCTCGACAGGGAGGGGGAC. Its translation is CAWSLDREGD. The full-length CDR3 reads as CAWSLDREGDYTF.

A note on this clone: Read data end 3 residues before the CDR3 end; the end is taken from the germline J gene. The chain couples TRBV30 to TRBJ1-2, with D perhaps TRBD1 (6 bases). The CDR3 spans 14 residues. Germline V gene sequence: CDR1 GTSNPN, CDR2 SVGIG (reference sequence). The CDR3 loop reads CAWSTQGGSGGYTF. CDR3 DNA (partial): TGTGCCTGGAGTACACAGGGAGGGTCGGGGGGC.

A note on this clone: The read ends 3 residues before the CDR3 terminus; that terminus is restored from the germline J gene. V gene TRBV12-3 or TRBV12-4 combines with J gene TRBJ1-4, with 9 bases matching TRBD1. The CDR3 is 15 amino acids. V was pared by 4 bases and J by 4 bases, with 4 bases of the junction left unmatched. The sequenced part of the CDR3 DNA is TGTGCCAGCAGTTGGACAGGGGATGGTAATGAAAAA. It encodes CASSWTGDGNEK. The complete CDR3 sequence is CASSWTGDGNEKLFF.

For this clone: The CDR3 is cut off 3 residues early in the read; its end comes from the germline J gene. The V gene is TRBV4-2, the J gene TRBJ2-2, with 9 bases that match TRBD1. Germline values: CDR1 LGHNA, CDR2 YNFKEQ. V was pared by 4 bases and J by 1 base, with 10 bases of the junction left unmatched. The CDR3 has 18 amino acids. Partial CDR3 DNA: TGTGCCAGCAGCCGCCATGGACAGGGGTTTGGGAACACCGGGGAG. This translates into CASSRHGQGFGNTGE. The complete CDR3 reads CASSRHGQGFGNTGELFF.

On this clone: The missing CDR3 end, 3 residues past where the read stops, is filled in from the germline J gene. This rearrangement joins TRBV6-1 to TRBJ2-3; maybe TRBD1 (5 bases). The CDR3 consists of 15 residues. Germline lookup yields CDR1 MNHNS and CDR2 SASEGT. The CDR3 protein is CASSEALNDRQPQYF. The sequenced part of the CDR3 DNA is TGTGCCAGCAGTGAAGCCCTAAATGATAGACAGCCG.

Details on this clone: The read gets to within 3 residues of the CDR3 end, and the germline J gene fills in the rest. V and J are TRBV20-1 and TRBJ2-1; D gene ambiguous. CDR3 size: 13 residues. From germline, CDR1 is DFQATT and CDR2 SNEGSKA (reference sequence). Trimming took 4 bases from V and 2 from J, leaving 9 bases between them. CDR3 region: CSAKSPAYNEQFF. The CDR3 DNA, read in part, is TGCAGTGCTAAATCGCCAGCCTACAATGAG.

On this clone: The DNA ends 3 residues before the CDR3 does, and the rest of the CDR3 is filled in from the germline J gene. The J gene is TRBJ2-2, the V gene TRBV19, with TRBD1 as a possible D gene (6 bases). Trimming cost V 4 bases and J 1 base, with 10 bases left between them. The CDR3 totals 15 residues. In germline, CDR1 is LNHDA, CDR2 SQIVND (reference sequence). The DNA read from the CDR3 is TGTGCCAGTAGTACCGGACAGTTGAACACCGGGGAG. Amino acids: CASSTGQLNTGE. The complete CDR3 protein is CASSTGQLNTGELFF.

About this clone: The CDR3 end falls 3 residues outside the read, so it is completed with the germline J gene. The rearrangement uses TRBV19 and TRBJ2-7; 9 nucleotides line up with TRBD1. Germline loops: CDR1 LNHDA, CDR2 SQIVND (reference sequence). The CDR3 sequence is 17 residues long. The trim removed 6 bases at V and 6 bases at J, leaving 18 bases unmatched. CDR3 in amino acids: CASRRSPGGQGTSEQYF. CDR3 DNA, as far as it was read: TGTGCCAGTAGGCGAAGCCCAGGGGGACAGGGTACCTCCGAG.

For this clone: The read terminates 3 residues ahead of where the CDR3 ends, so the germline J gene completes it. J is TRBJ1-5 and V is TRBV29-1, with 8 bases that match TRBD1. This CDR3 has 14 residues. CDR1 and CDR2 from the germline V gene are SQVTM and ANQGSEA. After removal of 5 bases from V and 0 bases from J, the junction contained 3 bases not matched to a gene. The part of the CDR3 DNA that was read is TGCAGCGTTTCACAGGGGGTTAGCAATCAGCCC. Protein: CSVSQGVSNQP. The whole CDR3 is CSVSQGVSNQPQHF.